This paragraph covers one TCR beta chain sequence. Its antigen has not been determined. No much larger clone is present one base from it, and per-base qualities are unavailable. This sample stems from a study of cytomegalovirus exposure and HLA in healthy donors (dated by TCRdb to 2016 to 2017). For context, the study as a whole: An earlier analysis of fewer than 750 of the donors reported 250 to 300 Gb of sequence data and 100 million to 120 million unique TCR beta sequences obtained from 180 million or so T cells. Donor age, sex, ethnicity and CMV serostatus were compiled together with the repertoire data. HLA typing included class I and class II loci at four-digit resolution. In an earlier analysis of several hundred of the donors, high-throughput TCR beta sequencing was used to judge whether each TCR beta V gene segment behaved as functional or pseudogenic. About 320 gigabases of sequencing data and approximately 85 million unique TCR sequences were included in an early release covering several hundred HLA-typed donors. Typing coverage varied by locus: about 620-630 donors for A, B, C, DRB1 and DQB1; more than 500 for DQA1; about 600 for DPA1; 450 to 480 for DPB1. Roughly 5 DR-DQ haplotypes were treated as single units for association and clustering because of strong linkage in the cohort. All discovery cohort repertoires had been generated on a single sequencing platform. In a later analysis, previously published TCR beta repertoires from fewer than 750 donors were re-analyzed and high-resolution HLA genotyping was added so that TCR occurrence patterns could be studied. Across 300 to 500 genotyped donors of the cohort, an average of about 200,000 unique TCR beta nucleotide sequences per donor were sequenced, and 15% to 20% of those sequences were non-productive. The study aimed to test whether cataloging public T cell receptors could reveal signatures of past pathogen exposure. High-throughput TCR immunosequencing, statistical association of individual TCRs with disease status, and machine learning were combined to predict cytomegalovirus infection status. Using immunosequencing, the study profiled T cell repertoires from about 610 subjects and related those repertoires to cytomegalovirus serostatus. Genome-wide SNP genotypes for about 65% of the roughly 670 donors were used in a later genetic analysis, which treated that subset as a discovery cohort. Among the roughly 400 genotyped donors, around 81% belonged to the genetic ancestry cluster associated with self-reported Caucasian donors. Besides the first cohort of some 670 subjects, a separate validation cohort made up of over a hundred different subjects was used. The later analysis used no new phenotypic data to find candidate immune exposures, relying instead on TCR beta sequences and their occurrence across donors.

The cohort comprised around 700 healthy bone marrow donors. All cohort members were sampled while nominally healthy, although unrecorded immune exposures were likely present. The donor tested CMV seropositive, placing the donor among the 289 seropositive members of the cohort. A peripheral blood sample was collected from each donor, and TCR beta sequencing was performed on peripheral blood mononuclear cells. Genomic DNA was extracted from the blood cell samples with the Qiagen DNeasy Blood Extraction Kit. The library was made by the immunoSEQ multiplex PCR assay. The multiplex PCR relied on a mix of 60 forward primers for TCR Vbeta segments and 13 reverse primers for TCR Jbeta segments. Amplification of the CDR3 region of rearranged TCR beta genes was performed with a multiplex PCR assay on genomic DNA. Amplified TCR beta libraries were sequenced as 87-base-pair reads on the Illumina HiSeq System. The study's own analysis went as follows. A later analysis counted some 74 million unique TCR beta chains across the 550 to 800 repertoires, and some 11 million of these chains were shared by at least two donors. To remove PCR and sequencing errors, raw reads were error-corrected and collapsed into unique sequences using a nearest-neighbor algorithm that merged closely related sequences. Alignment of CDR3 sequences to IMGT reference sequences was used to assign V, D and J gene segments. For a sequence to be retained, a match of at least six nucleotides was required to both a V gene segment and a J gene segment. A rearrangement counted as productive if the CDR3 had no stop codons and remained in frame with V and J, and every other rearrangement counted as non-productive. Following IMGT convention, CDR3 was defined as the stretch from the second conserved V-encoded cysteine to the conserved J-encoded phenylalanine. Sequences without an unambiguous match to a single V gene segment were excluded from the earlier analysis of almost 600 of the donors. An earlier analysis of a few hundred of the donors classified V segments as functional when productive rearrangements were above 56.7% and as segregating when the standard deviation between donors was above 5%. To diagnose cytomegalovirus status from the catalog of TCR beta chain sequences, a statistical classification framework was built. V and J gene assignment, in a later analysis, came from comparing TCR nucleotide sequences with IMGT/GENE-DB human TR gene sequences. A later analysis assigned CDR3 sequences and most-parsimonious VDJ recombination scenarios with the TCRdist pipeline. A later analysis defined each TCR beta chain by its CDR3 amino acid sequence plus V-gene family, and excluded reads lacking a unique V-gene family. To address suspected cross-contamination and a sequencing artifact, a later analysis removed some 620 highly shared, low-generation-probability nucleotide sequences. A later analysis calculated a clonal expansion index for each public chain from normalized within-repertoire ranks of inferred template counts. Generation probabilities in a later analysis came from a VDJ recombination model fitted to out-of-frame rearrangements, and those results were checked against IGoR. In a later analysis, hypergeometric tests were used to score TCR-TCR, TCR-HLA and TCR-CMV co-occurrence, with a repertoire-size bias correction applied to TCR pairs. In a later analysis, false discovery rates were estimated by permuting HLA or CMV assignments 20 times. A later analysis grouped co-occurring TCRs with DBSCAN, adding TCRdist sequence similarity when clustering within HLA-allele-positive subsets. Repertoires with fewer than 30,000 or more than 120,000 public chains, plus five repertoires with anomalous nucleotide sharing, were excluded from co-occurrence clustering. As stored in TCRdb, this immuneACCESS dataset retains in-frame rearrangements with V and J assigned. A fraction of the clones does not appear; measured against another copy, unresolved V genes explain less than half of the discrepancy, and the remainder lacks a known reason. From that table come the V and J calls and clone size; the DNA was used to work out D and trimming. This sample gives roughly 160,000 clones in total; about 85% of them show up just once. The ten top clones hold approximately 2.5% of the sample.

Overall results and qualifications from the work: Some IMGT-functional V segments, including TRBV6-2 and TRBV6-3, could not be distinguished by the 87-base-pair reads and were therefore excluded. The study listed approximately 160 TCR beta chains as associated with cytomegalovirus. Most TCR sequences were observed very rarely across donors, whereas some public TCRs were present in many individuals. According to the authors, the approach could potentially be generalized to other disease states and immunological phenotypes. According to a later analysis, parvovirus B19, influenza, CMV and Epstein-Barr virus appeared linked to several top co-occurrence clusters. In vitro tests confirmed that a few of the cytomegalovirus-associated TCR beta chains recognize cytomegalovirus antigens. In a later genetic analysis, fewer N-insertions in productive TCRs were reported among donors in an Asian-associated ancestry cluster than the roughly 700-donor mean. Correlated functional status among segregating V segments might be attributable to linkage disequilibrium, but an unknown experimental factor could not be ruled out. In an earlier analysis of more than 500 of the donors, most TCR beta V segments appeared in productive rearrangements about 90% or about 30% of the time, broadly matching IMGT annotations. Around 16 rarely observed V segments, including chromosome 9 orphons, were excluded from the earlier analysis of several hundred of the donors because counts were too low. In a later analysis, the rate of TCR association differed among HLA loci, with DRB1 alleles having the most associated TCRs and HLA-C alleles having the fewest. An association between a missense DCLRE1C variant and V-gene and J-gene trimming of TCR beta chains was found in a later genetic analysis and replicated in an independent cohort. The presence/absence analyses assumed that sequencing depth was roughly uniform across donors, and that assumption may not be true. Compared with equally common non-associated chains, HLA-associated TCR beta chains in a later analysis were more clonally expanded and had lower generation probabilities. A cluster of highly shared sequence variants was judged likely to be a technical artifact of the sequencing pipeline. Cytomegalovirus status was reported to be diagnosed by the classifier with high specificity and sensitivity in both the original and validation cohorts. Most CMV-associated TCR beta chains appeared to be HLA-restricted in a later analysis, and the HLA associations seemed to be driven largely by CMV exposure. A later analysis associated 16,951 TCR beta sequences with specific HLA alleles at a false discovery rate of 0.05. Assigning TCR associations to individual alleles was difficult when HLA alleles, especially DR and DQ, strongly co-occurred. This cohort had only TCR beta chains sequenced, and the lack of alpha or paired-chain data limited which features could be detected. A further reported finding was that TCR beta sequences accurately predicted the HLA-A and HLA-B alleles for most subjects in the first cohort. HLA typing was unavailable for some donors at each locus, so association tests used only the typed subset. Immune exposure information for the cohort was limited to CMV serostatus.

CDR1 and CDR2, per the germline V gene, are SGHVS and FQNEAQ. The V and J ends are trimmed by 11 bases and 5 bases, leaving 16 bases between them. The CDR3, cysteine through phenylalanine, is 13 amino acids long. Only the CDR3 DNA is retained, 39 bases long and in frame from the first base. The chain was built from TRBV7-8 and TRBJ2-1, with TRBD2 perhaps the D gene, on 5 matching bases. The origin of this receptor is a young man in good health and CMV-seropositive. Input material: PBMCs. The nucleotide sequence reads as follows: TGTGCCGGGGAGAAAGAAGGTCACAATGAGCAGTTCTTC. This yields the protein CAGEKEGHNEQFF.